This section outlines one TCR beta chain sequence together with its context. This clone's antigen is unknown. Base quality data are lacking; no much larger clone is found one base away. The data originate from a study of T-cell memory formation after mild COVID-19 (dated by TCRdb to the early 2020s). General notes on the study: Most TCR sequence clusters were specific to one of the two donors. T-cell clones expanding and contracting after mild COVID-19 in a couple of donors were tracked by longitudinal TCRalpha and TCRbeta repertoire sequencing. Two young, previously healthy adult volunteers made up the cohort, one male and one female.

Between the V and J ends, shortened by 3 bases and 5 bases respectively, the junction contains 7 bases. The CDR3, cysteine through phenylalanine, is 13 amino acids long. The only DNA kept is the CDR3, 39 bases in frame from the first base. CDR1 and CDR2 (MGHRA, YSYEKL) derive from the germline V gene. Ficoll-Paque density gradient centrifugation was the method used to isolate PBMCs. Results the study describes overall, beyond this receptor: The study included only two mild cases, and larger cohorts that include severe cases with pre-infection samples were judged to be necessary. SARS-CoV-2 specificity was not confirmed for the second-wave clones peaking on day 37. Balanced CD4/CD8 phenotypes were observed for clones contracting from day 15 to 85, whereas a bias towards CD4+ was observed for a second wave of clones expanding from day 15 to 37. Contracting CD4+ clones were located mainly in the CM and EM memory subsets, whereas CD8+ clones were found to be enriched in EMRA. Some responding clones were detected in pre-infection memory, which suggested that pre-existing cross-reactive memory T cells had joined the SARS-CoV-2 response.

The reads were generated on an Illumina NovaSeq 6000. cDNA libraries for TCRalpha and TCRbeta were prepared by 5'RACE using constant-segment primers, with sample barcodes and unique molecular identifiers added. Trizol reagent was used to extract RNA from every sample. The libraries were amplified in two PCR steps, and the second step added a second sample barcode and Illumina TruSeq adapters. Sequencing of libraries was performed on an Illumina NovaSeq with 2 x 150 bp paired-end reads. Regarding the original processing steps: Demultiplexing of reads and collapsing into UMI-guided consensus sequences were performed with migec v1.2.7. With mixcr v2.1.11, UMI consensuses were aligned to TRA and TRB V and J templates and assembled into clonotypes. Expanded or contracted clonotypes were those called significant by both edgeR and NoisET, with noise models trained on biological replicates. For edgeR calls, the cutoffs were a false discovery rate-adjusted p below 0.01 and a log2 fold-change threshold of 1. PCA with hierarchical clustering of max-normalized trajectories of the 1000 most abundant clonotypes was used as exploratory dynamics analysis. Separately sequenced CD4+ and CD8+ repertoires were used to assign a CD4 or CD8 phenotype to each responding clone. TCRdb handled the public reads itself, with Q25 trimming in fastp and clone calling in MiXCR, and kept productive beta chains. A single entry per CDR3 protein holds the most common genes and DNA from its merged rows. TCRdb, not the original authors, processed these V and J calls. The sample table records hundreds of thousands of distinct CDR3 sequences; 24% of these occur just once. The ten largest clones capture about 8.7% of the sample.

The receptor was isolated from an adult woman who had mild COVID-19 (a few samples of this study predate the infection). The sample titles of this study are shuffled in the database, so cell type and time point are left out; the donor was told from shared clones. The source material was PBMCs or a T cell subset sorted from them (not recorded which). The V and J segments used are TRBV4-1 and TRBJ2-2; no D gene call is confident. The CDR3 has the sequence CASSHAWTGELFF. In nucleotide form, the sequence is TGCGCCAGCAGCCATGCCTGGACCGGGGAGCTGTTTTTT.